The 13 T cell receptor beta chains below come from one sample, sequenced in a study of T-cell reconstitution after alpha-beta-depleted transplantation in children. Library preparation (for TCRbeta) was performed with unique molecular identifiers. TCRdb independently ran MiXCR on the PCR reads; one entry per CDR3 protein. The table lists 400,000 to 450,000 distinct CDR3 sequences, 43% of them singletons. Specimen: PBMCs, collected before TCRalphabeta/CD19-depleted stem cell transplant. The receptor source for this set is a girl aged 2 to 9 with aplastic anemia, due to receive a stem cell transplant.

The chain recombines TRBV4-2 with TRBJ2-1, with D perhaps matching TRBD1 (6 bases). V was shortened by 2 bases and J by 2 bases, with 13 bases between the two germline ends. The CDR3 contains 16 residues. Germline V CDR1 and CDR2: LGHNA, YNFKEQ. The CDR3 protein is CASSQSAGTPYNEQFF. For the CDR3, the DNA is TGTGCCAGCAGCCAATCAGCCGGGACACCCTACAATGAGCAGTTCTTC.

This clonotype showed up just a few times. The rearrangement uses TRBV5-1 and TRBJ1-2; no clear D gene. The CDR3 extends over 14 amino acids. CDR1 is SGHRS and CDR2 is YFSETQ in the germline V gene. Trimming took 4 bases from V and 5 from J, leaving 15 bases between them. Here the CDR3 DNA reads TGCGCCAGCAGCGATACCCGAGGAGGGTATGGCTACACCTTC. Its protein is CASSDTRGGYGYTF.

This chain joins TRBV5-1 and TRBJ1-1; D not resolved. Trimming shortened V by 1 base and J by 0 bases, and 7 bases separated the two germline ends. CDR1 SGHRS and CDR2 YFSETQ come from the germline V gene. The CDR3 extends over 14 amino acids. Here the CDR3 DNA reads TGCGCCAGCAGCTTGTCCCACATGAACACTGAAGCTTTCTTT. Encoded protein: CASSLSHMNTEAFF.

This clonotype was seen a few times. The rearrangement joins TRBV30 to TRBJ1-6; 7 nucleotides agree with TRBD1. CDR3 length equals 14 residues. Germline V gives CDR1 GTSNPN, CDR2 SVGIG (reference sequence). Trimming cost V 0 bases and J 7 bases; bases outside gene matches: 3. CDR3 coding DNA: TGTGCCTGGAGTGTGTCAGGGGGGAATTCACCCCTCCACTTT. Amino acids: CAWSVSGGNSPLHF. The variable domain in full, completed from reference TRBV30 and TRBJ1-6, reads SQTIHQWPATLVQPVGSPLSLECTVEGTSNPNLYWYRQAAGRGLQLLFYSVGIGQISSEVPQNLSASRPQDRQFILSSKKLLLSDSGFYLCAWSVSGGNSPLHFGNGTRLTVT.

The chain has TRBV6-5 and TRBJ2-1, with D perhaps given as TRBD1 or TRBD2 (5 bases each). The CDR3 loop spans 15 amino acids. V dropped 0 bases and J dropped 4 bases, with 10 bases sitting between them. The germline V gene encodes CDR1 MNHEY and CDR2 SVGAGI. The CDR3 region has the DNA TGTGCCAGCAGTTACTCGTGGGACCGTTACAATGAGCAGTTCTTC. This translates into CASSYSWDRYNEQFF.

CDR3 residues: CSARGQLDNSPLHF. The CDR3 DNA reads as TGCAGTGCTAGGGGACAGTTAGATAATTCACCCCTCCACTTT. The V gene is TRBV20-1, the J gene TRBJ1-6; 7 bases are a match to TRBD1. This CDR3 is 14 amino acids long. Per germline, CDR1 DFQATT and CDR2 SNEGSKA (reference sequence). V trimming: 3 bases; J trimming: 5 bases; junction bases outside the gene matches: 4.

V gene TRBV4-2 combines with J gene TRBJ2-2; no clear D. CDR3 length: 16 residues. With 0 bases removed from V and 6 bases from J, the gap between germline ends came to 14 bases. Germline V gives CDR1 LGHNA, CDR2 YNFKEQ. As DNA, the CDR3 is TGTGCCAGCAGCCAAGAACGCCGAGTTTATTCCGGGGAGCTGTTTTTT. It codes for CASSQERRVYSGELFF.

The CDR3 coding sequence is TGTGCCAGCAGCGTACGGACAGGTCTCGTTGAAGCTTTCTTT. This sequence encodes CASSVRTGLVEAFF. The chain links TRBV5-6 to TRBJ1-1, with 7 bases matching TRBD1. The CDR3 is 14 amino acids. V lost 4 bases, J lost 7 bases, and 10 bases stayed unmatched. Germline assignment: CDR1 SGHDT and CDR2 YYEEEE.

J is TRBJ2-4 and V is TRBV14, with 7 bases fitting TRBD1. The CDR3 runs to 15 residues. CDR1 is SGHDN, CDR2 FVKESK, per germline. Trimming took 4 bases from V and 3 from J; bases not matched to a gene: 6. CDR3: CASSRTGQLKNIQYF. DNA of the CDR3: TGTGCCAGCAGCCGCACGGGACAGCTCAAAAACATTCAGTACTTC.

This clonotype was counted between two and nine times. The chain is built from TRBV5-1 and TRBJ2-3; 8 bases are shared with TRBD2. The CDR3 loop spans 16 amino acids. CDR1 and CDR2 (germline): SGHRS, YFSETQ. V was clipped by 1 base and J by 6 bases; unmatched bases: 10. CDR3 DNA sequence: TGCGCCAGCAGCTTGCCCGGGAGGGCCCGAGGCGATACGCAGTATTTT. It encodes CASSLPGRARGDTQYF.

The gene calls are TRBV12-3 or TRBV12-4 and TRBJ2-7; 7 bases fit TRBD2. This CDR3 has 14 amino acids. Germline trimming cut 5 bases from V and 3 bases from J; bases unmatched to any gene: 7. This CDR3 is CASSAGVGGYEQYF. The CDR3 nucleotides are TGTGCCAGCAGTGCGGGGGTTGGCGGCTACGAGCAGTACTTC.

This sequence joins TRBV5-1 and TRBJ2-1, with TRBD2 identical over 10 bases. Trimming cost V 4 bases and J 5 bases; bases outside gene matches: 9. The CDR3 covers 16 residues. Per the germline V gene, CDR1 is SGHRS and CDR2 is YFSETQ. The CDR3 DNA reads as TGCGCCAGCAGCCCTCGACTAGCGGGCCCGGACAATGAGCAGTTCTTC. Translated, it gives CASSPRLAGPDNEQFF.

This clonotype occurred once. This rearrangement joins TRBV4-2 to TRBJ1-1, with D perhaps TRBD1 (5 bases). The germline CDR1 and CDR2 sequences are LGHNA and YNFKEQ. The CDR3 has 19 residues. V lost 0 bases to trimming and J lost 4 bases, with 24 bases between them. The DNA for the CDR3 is TGTGCCAGCAGCCAAGATAGCCCCCGGGGGACGTGGGGTAGCACTGAAGCTTTCTTT. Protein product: CASSQDSPRGTWGSTEAFF.